This T cell receptor (beta chain) was sequenced during a study of blood T cells in healthy people across ages. Extracted total RNA amounted to at least 5.5 micrograms for each sample. Trimming took 6 bases from V and 5 from J; bases not matched to a gene: 6. The CDR3 length is 13 residues. From germline, CDR1 is MDHEN and CDR2 SYDVKM. A second PCR of about 7 to 11 cycles used a sample-barcoded 5' primer and a J-beta primer mix. Via MiXCR, TCRdb re-called the 5' RACE reads, giving one row per CDR3 protein. Of roughly 830,000 distinct CDR3 sequences in the sample, around two thirds were seen once. What was sequenced was blood. The receptor comes from a man aged 25 to 45 in good health. This chain uses TRBV28 with TRBJ2-5; 7 bases align to TRBD1. The DNA for the CDR3 is TGTGCCAGCAGGGGAACAGGGGATGAGACCCAGTACTTC. Its translation: CASRGTGDETQYF.